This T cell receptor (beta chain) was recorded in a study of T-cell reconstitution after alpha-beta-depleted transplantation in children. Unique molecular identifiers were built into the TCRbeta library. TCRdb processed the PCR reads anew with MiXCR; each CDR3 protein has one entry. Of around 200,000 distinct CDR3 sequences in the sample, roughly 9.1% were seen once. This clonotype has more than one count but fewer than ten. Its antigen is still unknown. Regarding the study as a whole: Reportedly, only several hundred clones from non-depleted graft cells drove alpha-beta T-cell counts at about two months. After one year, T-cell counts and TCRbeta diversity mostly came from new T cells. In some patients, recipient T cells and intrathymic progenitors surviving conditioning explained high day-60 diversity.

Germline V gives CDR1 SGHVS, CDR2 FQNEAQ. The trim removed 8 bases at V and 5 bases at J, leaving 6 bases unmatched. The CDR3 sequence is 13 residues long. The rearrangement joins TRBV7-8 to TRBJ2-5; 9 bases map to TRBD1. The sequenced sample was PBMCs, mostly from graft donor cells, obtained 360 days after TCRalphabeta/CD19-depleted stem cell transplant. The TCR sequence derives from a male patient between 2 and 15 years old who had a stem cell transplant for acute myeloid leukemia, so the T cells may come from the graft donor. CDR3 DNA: TGTGCCAGCGGGGACAGGGTAGAGGAGACCCAGTACTTC. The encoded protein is CASGDRVEETQYF.